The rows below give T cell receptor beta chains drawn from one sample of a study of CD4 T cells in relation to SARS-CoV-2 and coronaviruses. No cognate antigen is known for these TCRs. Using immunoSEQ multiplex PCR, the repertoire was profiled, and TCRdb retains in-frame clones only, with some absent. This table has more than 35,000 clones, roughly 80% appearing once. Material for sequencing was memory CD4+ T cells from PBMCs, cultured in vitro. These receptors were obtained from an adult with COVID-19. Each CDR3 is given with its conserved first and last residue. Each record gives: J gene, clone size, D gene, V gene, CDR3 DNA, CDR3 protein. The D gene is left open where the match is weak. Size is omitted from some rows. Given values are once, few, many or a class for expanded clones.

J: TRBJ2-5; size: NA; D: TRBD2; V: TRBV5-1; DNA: TGCGCCAGCAGCCCAGGACTAGCGGGAGTATTGGGAGAGACCCAGTACTTC; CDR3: CASSPGLAGVLGETQYF
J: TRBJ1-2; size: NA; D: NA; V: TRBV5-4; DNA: TGTGCCAGCAGCTTGGAGCTGCGGGGGGCAGGGCGGGGCTACACCTTC; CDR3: CASSLELRGAGRGYTF
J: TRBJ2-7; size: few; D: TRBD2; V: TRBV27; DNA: TGTGCCAGCAGTCTTTTAGCGGGAGGAACCTACGAGCAGTACTTC; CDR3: CASSLLAGGTYEQYF
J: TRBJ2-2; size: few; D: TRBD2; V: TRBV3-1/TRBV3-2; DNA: TGTGCCAGCAGCCGGACTAGCGGGTATGTCGGGGAGCTGTTTTTT; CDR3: CASSRTSGYVGELFF
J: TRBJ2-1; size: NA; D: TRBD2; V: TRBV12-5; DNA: TGTGCTAGTGGTTTGGTACTCCGTAGCGGGACTGATGAGCAGTTCTTC; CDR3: CASGLVLRSGTDEQFF
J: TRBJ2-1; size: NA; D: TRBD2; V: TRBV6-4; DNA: TGTGCCAGCAGTGACTCGGCGGGAGGGGGCCGGAATGAGCAGTTCTTC; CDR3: CASSDSAGGGRNEQFF
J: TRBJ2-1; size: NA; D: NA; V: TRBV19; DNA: TGTGCCAGTTCTAGCCTCCGGTTTAATGAGCAGTTCTTC; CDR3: CASSSLRFNEQFF
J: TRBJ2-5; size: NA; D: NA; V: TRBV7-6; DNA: TGTGCCAGCAGCGGAGGATTAGGCCGATCCGGGGCCCAGTACTTC; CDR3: CASSGGLGRSGAQYF
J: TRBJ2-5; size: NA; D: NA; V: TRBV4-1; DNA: TGCGCCAGCAGCCAAGATAGTTATGGGGGGCTCAGGGAGACCCAGTACTTC; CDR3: CASSQDSYGGLRETQYF
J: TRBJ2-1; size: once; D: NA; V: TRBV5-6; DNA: TGTGCCAGCAGCTCCCCGGCGGCTAGCTTCTACAATGAGCAGTTCTTC; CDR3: CASSSPAASFYNEQFF
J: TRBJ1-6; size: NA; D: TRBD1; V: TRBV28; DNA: TGTGCCAGTACAAGGACAGGGAATTCACCCCTCCACTTT; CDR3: CASTRTGNSPLHF
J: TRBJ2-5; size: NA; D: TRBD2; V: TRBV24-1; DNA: TGTGCCACCAGTGATTGGGGGGGGGTTTCAGAGACCCAGTACTTC; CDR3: CATSDWGGVSETQYF
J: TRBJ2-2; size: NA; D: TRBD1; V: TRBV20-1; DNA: TGCAGTGCTAGTGACAGGGGTGGGGCCGGGGAGCTGTTTTTT; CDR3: CSASDRGGAGELFF
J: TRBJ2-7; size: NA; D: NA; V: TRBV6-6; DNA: TGTGCCAGCAGGCGAAGCGGTGACTACGAGCAGTACTTC; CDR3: CASRRSGDYEQYF
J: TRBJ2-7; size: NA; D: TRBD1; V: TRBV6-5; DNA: TGTGCCAGCAGTCAACCGGGACAGGGCTCCTACGAGCAGTACTTC; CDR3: CASSQPGQGSYEQYF
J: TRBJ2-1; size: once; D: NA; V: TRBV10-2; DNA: TGCGCCAGCAGTGAACAACAGGGTAATGAGCAGTTCTTC; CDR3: CASSEQQGNEQFF
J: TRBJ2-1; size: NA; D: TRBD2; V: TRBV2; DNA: TGTGCCAGCAGTCTCGGACTAGCGTACATGGGTGAGCAGTTCTTC; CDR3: CASSLGLAYMGEQFF
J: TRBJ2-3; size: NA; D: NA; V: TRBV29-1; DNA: TGCAGCGTTGAAGGGAGGGCCCGGGGCACAGATACGCAGTATTTT; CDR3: CSVEGRARGTDTQYF
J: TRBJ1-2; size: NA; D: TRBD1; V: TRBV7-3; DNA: TGTGCCAGCAGCCTTCCGCGGGCGGACAGGGACAGCTATGGCTACACCTTC; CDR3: CASSLPRADRDSYGYTF
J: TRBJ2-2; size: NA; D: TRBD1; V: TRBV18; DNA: TGTGCCAGCTCACCAGGGCAGGGGGCGATCCCCGGGGAGCTGTTTTTT; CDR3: CASSPGQGAIPGELFF
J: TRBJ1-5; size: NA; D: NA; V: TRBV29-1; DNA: TGCAGCGTAGCCGGGGCCCTAAATCAGCCCCAGCATTTT; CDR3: CSVAGALNQPQHF
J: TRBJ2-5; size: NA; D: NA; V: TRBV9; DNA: TGTGCCAGCAGCGCGACAGGGAGGAAGGAGACCCAGTACTTC; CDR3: CASSATGRKETQYF
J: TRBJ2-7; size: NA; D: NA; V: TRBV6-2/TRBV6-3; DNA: TGTGCCAGCAGTTACTCGATGGAGGGCGCCTACGAGCAGTACTTC; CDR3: CASSYSMEGAYEQYF
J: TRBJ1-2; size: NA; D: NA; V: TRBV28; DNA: TGTGCCAGCAGTTTATCTGGGGGGTTACTTAACTATGGCTACACCTTC; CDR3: CASSLSGGLLNYGYTF
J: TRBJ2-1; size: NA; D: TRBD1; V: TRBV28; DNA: TGTGCCAGCAGACCGCCGGGACAGGGATACAATGAGCAGTTCTTC; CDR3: CASRPPGQGYNEQFF
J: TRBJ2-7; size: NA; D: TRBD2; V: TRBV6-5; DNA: TGTGCCAGCAGTACTAGCGGGAGTTACGAGCAGTACTTC; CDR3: CASSTSGSYEQYF
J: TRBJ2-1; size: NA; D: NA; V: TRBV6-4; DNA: TGTGCCAGCAGTCCGGGTCCTGGGTACAATGAGCAGTTCTTC; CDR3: CASSPGPGYNEQFF
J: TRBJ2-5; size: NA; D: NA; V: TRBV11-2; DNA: TGTGCCAGCAGCTGGCGGCCTTACCAAGAGACCCAGTACTTC; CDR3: CASSWRPYQETQYF